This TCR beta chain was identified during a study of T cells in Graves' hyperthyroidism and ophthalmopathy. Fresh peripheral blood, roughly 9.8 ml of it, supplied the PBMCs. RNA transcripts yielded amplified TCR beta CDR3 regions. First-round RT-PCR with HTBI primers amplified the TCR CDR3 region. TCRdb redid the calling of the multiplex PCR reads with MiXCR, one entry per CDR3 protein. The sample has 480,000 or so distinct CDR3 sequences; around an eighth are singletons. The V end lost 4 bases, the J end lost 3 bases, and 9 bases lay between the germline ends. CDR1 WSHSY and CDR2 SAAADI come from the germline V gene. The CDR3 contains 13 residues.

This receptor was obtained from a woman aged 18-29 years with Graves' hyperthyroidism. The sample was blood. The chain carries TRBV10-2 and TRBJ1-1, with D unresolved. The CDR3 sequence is CASSVGEDTEAFF. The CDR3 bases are TGCGCCAGCAGTGTTGGGGAGGACACTGAAGCTTTCTTT.